This paragraph covers one TCR beta chain sequence. As yet, its antigen is unknown. This entry belongs to a study of T cell responses to AZD1222 COVID-19 vaccine. Whole-study context: Second-dose groups at about 4 or about 12 weeks were pooled.

Study results and caveats: Regions 160-218 and 743-854 held dominance among vaccine-associated CD4 TCRs, which spanned spike. Spike-specific TCR depth and breadth grew after two AZD1222 doses. Sampled repertoires all dated from after the peak T cell response.

This CDR3 is built from 16 residues. Per germline, CDR1 SGHRS and CDR2 YFSETQ. V trimming: 6 bases; J trimming: 5 bases; junction bases outside the gene matches: 10. The protocol was immunoSEQ multiplex PCR, while the TCRdb copy is restricted to in-frame clones and leaves out a portion. The sample consists of 150,000 to 200,000 clones, approximately 90% of them appearing once. The TCR sequence derives from an adult in good health. The specimen comprised peripheral blood, sampled on day 0 of AZD1222 vaccination. V and J are TRBV5-1 and TRBJ2-2; 10 bases agree with TRBD2. CDR3: CASNNLAGVSTGELFF. For the CDR3, the DNA is TGCGCCAGCAACAACCTAGCGGGAGTTTCTACCGGGGAGCTGTTTTTT.